These T cell receptor beta chains were read from a single sample in a study of blood T cell repertoires in COVID-19. TCRdb's copy holds only in-frame clones and misses some; the assay was immunoSEQ multiplex PCR. The table includes 190,000 or so clones, roughly 90% detected once. Sequencing was carried out using peripheral blood. These TCRs come from a man aged 35 to 55 with acute or convalescent COVID-19. CDR3s include the opening cysteine and the closing phenylalanine or tryptophan. D genes are given only for firm matches.

v_gene	j_gene	d_gene	len	CDR3aa	CDR3nt
TRBV12-5	TRBJ2-5	NA	13	CASGLVPRETQYF	TGTGCTAGTGGTTTGGTACCCCGGGAGACCCAGTACTTC
TRBV9	TRBJ1-3	NA	16	CASSVVAGASGNTIYF	TGTGCCAGCAGCGTAGTAGCAGGGGCCTCTGGAAACACCATATATTTT
TRBV5-6	TRBJ2-2	TRBD1	17	CASSSIRGQWNTGELFF	TGTGCCAGCAGCTCGATAAGGGGACAGTGGAACACCGGGGAGCTGTTTTTT
TRBV5-1	TRBJ2-7	NA	14	CASSLESLGGEQYF	TGCGCCAGCAGCCTGGAGTCGTTGGGGGGTGAGCAGTACTTC
TRBV10-3	TRBJ2-7	TRBD1	14	CAISERDRGAEQYF	TGTGCCATCAGTGAACGAGACAGGGGTGCCGAGCAGTACTTC
TRBV4-1	TRBJ2-3	NA	15	CASSQDPGGTDTQYF	TGCGCCAGCAGCCAAGATCCGGGGGGCACAGATACGCAGTATTTT
TRBV6-6	TRBJ1-2	TRBD1	12	CASDTGGGGYTF	TGTGCCAGCGATACAGGGGGTGGTGGCTACACCTTC
TRBV2	TRBJ2-1	TRBD2	14	CASSSGAVYNEQFF	TGTGCCAGCAGTAGCGGGGCCGTCTACAATGAGCAGTTCTTC
TRBV3-1/TRBV3-2	TRBJ2-7	TRBD1	15	CASSHAGTGGYEQYF	TGTGCCAGCAGCCACGCCGGGACAGGCGGCTACGAGCAGTACTTC
TRBV7-9	TRBJ1-1	NA	14	CASSPWTMGTEAFF	TGTGCCAGCAGCCCCTGGACAATGGGAACTGAAGCTTTCTTT